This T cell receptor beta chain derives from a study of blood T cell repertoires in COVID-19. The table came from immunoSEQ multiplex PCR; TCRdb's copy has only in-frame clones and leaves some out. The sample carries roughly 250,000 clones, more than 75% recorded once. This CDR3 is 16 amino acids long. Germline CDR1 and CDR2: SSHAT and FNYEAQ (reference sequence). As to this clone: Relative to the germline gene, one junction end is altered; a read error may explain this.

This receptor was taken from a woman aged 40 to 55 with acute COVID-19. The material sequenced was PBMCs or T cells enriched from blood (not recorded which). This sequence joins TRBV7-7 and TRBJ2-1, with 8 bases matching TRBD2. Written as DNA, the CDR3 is TGTGCTAGCAGCTTAGGGTTAGCGGGGTCCTACAATGAGCAGTTCTTC. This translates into CASSLGLAGSYNEQFF.